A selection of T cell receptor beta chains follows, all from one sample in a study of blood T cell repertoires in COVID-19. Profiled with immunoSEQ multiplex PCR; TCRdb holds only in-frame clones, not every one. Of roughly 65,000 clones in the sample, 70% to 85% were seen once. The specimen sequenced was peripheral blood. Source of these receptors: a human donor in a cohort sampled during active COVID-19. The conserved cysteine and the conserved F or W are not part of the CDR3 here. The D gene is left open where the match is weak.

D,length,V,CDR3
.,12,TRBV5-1,ASSKDSVGEKLF
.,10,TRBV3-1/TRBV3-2,ASSQVQGDYT
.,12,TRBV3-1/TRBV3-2,ASSQVGQNYGYT
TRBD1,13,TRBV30,AWSVLRQGNSPLH
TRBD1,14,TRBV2,ASRGTGPSSGNTIY
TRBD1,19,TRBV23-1,ASSQRQGARCGGGGHTEAF
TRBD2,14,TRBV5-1,ASTFIAGGNTGELF
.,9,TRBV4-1,ASSHRGEAF
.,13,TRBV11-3,ASSLGREGKNIQY
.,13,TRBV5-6,ASSLRGIGNQPQH
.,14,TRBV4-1,ASSPGGFRGTGELF
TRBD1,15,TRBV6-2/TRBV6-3,ASSSPPNRGRPYGYT
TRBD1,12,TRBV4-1,ASSQDWTGGEQF